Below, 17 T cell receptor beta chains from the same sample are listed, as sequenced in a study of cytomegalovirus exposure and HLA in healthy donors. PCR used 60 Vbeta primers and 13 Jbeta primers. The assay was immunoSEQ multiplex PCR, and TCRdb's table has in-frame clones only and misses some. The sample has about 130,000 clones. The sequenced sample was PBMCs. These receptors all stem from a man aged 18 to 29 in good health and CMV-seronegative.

The DNA for the CDR3 is TGCGCCAGCAGCTTGGCACAGGGATCCTACAATGAGCAGTTCTTC. Translation: CASSLAQGSYNEQFF. The chain has TRBV5-1 and TRBJ2-1, with D tentatively TRBD1 (6 bases). CDR1 and CDR2 from the germline V gene are SGHRS and YFSETQ. This CDR3 spans 15 amino acids. Between the trimmed V and J ends, which lost 0 bases and 1 base, there was a span of 8 bases.

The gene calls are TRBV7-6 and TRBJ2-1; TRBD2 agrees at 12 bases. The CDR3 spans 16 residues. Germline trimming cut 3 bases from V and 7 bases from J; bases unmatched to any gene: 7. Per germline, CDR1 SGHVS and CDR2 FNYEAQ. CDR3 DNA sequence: TGTGCCAGCAGCTTGCCGACTAGCGGGGGTTCTAATGAGCAGTTCTTC. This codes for CASSLPTSGGSNEQFF.

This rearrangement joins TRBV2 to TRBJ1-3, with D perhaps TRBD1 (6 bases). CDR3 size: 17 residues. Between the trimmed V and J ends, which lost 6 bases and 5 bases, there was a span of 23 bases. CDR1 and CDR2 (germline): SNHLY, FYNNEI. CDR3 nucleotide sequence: TGTGCCAGCAGACTGGACAGCTTACAGAGTGAGCGAAACACCATATATTTT. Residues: CASRLDSLQSERNTIYF.

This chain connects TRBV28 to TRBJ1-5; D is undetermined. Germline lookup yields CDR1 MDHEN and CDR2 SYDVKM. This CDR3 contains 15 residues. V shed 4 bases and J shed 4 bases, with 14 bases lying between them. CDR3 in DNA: TGTGCCAGCAGTTCCGCTTCGGCGGAGAATCAGCCCCAGCATTTT. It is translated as CASSSASAENQPQHF.

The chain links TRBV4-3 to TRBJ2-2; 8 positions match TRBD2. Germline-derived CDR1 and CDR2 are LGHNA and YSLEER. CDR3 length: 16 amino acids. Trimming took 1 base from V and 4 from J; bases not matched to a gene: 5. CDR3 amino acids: CASSQVRGGRTGELFF. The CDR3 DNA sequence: TGCGCCAGCAGCCAAGTACGGGGGGGCCGCACCGGGGAGCTGTTTTTT.

CDR3 protein: CASSVVPGQGSYEQYF. Written as DNA, the CDR3 is TGTGCCAGCAGCGTCGTACCGGGACAGGGTTCCTACGAGCAGTACTTC. The chain recombines TRBV14 with TRBJ2-7; 9 positions match TRBD1. The V segment lost 5 bases and the J segment 1 base; nucleotides outside the gene matches: 9. The CDR3 covers 16 residues. Germline V gene data show CDR1 as SGHDN and CDR2 as FVKESK.

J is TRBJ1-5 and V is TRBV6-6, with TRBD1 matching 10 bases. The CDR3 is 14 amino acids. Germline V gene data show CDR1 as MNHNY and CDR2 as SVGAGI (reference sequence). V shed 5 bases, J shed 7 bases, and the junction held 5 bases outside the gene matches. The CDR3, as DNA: TGTGCCAGCAGTCCGGGACAGGGGAAGCAGCCCCAGCATTTT. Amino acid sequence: CASSPGQGKQPQHF.

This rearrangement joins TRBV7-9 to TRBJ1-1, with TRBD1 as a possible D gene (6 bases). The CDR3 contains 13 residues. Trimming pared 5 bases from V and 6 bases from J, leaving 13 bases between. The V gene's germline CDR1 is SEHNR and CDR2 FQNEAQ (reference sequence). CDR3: CASSLNRDPEAFF. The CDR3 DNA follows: TGTGCCAGCAGCCTAAACAGGGACCCTGAAGCTTTCTTT.

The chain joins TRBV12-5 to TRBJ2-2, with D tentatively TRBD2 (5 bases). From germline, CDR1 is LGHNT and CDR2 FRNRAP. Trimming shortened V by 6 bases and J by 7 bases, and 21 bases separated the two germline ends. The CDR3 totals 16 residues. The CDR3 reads CASGLGVMGGVGELFF. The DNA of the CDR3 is TGTGCTAGTGGCCTCGGGGTAATGGGTGGAGTCGGGGAGCTGTTTTTT.

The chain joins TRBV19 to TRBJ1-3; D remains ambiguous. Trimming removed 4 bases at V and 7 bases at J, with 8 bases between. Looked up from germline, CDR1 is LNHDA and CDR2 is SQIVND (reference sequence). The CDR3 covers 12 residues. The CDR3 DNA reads TGTGCCAGTAGTAAGAATGAGAACACCATATATTTT. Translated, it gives CASSKNENTIYF.

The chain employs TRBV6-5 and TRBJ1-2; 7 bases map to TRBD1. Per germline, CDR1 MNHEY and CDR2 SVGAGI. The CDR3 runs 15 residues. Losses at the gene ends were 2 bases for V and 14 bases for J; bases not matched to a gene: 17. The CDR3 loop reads CASSYGGQTDPARTF. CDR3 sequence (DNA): TGTGCCAGCAGTTACGGGGGACAGACCGATCCGGCTCGGACCTTC.

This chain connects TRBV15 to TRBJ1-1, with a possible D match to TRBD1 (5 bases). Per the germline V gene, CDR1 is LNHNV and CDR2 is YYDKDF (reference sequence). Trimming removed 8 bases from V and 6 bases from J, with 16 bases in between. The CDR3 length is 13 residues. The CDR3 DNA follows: TGTGCCACCGGGGCGGTGGGGATCGCTGAAGCTTTCTTT. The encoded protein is CATGAVGIAEAFF.

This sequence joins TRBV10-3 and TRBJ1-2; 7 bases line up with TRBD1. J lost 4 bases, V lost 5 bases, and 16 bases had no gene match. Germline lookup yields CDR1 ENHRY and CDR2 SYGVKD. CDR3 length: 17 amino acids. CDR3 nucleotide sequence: TGTGCCATCAGTCGCGGAGACAGGGAAAAGGGAAGCTATGGCTACACCTTC. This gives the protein CAISRGDREKGSYGYTF.

Written as DNA, the CDR3 is TGTGCCAGCAGCCAGCGGCCCGGGACAGGGGGTGGCTACACCTTC. It is translated as CASSQRPGTGGGYTF. The J gene is TRBJ1-2, the V gene TRBV7-2; 11 bases are a match to TRBD1. With 5 bases clipped from V and 7 bases from J, the junction kept 9 bases outside the gene matches. CDR3 length equals 15 residues. In germline, CDR1 is SGHTA, CDR2 FQGNSA.

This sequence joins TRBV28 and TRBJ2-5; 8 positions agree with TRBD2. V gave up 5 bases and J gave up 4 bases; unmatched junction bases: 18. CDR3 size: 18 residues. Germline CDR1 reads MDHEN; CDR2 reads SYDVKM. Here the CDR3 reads CASSQGKRPSGRAETQYF. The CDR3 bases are TGTGCCAGCAGTCAAGGGAAAAGGCCGAGCGGGAGAGCAGAGACCCAGTACTTC.

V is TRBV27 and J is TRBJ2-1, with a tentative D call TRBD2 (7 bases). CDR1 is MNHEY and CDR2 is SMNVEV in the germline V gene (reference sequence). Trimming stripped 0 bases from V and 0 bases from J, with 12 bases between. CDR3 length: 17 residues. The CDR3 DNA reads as TGTGCCAGCAGTTTATCGGGAGGGGGGAGCTCCTACAATGAGCAGTTCTTC. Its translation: CASSLSGGGSSYNEQFF.

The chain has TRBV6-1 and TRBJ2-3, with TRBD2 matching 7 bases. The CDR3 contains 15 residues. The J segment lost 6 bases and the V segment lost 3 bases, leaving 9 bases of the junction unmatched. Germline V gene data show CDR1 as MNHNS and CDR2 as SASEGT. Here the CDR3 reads CASSDLWGRADTQYF. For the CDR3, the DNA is TGTGCCAGCAGTGATCTATGGGGGAGGGCTGATACGCAGTATTTT.